These 27 T cell receptor beta chains were sequenced from one sample in a study of cytomegalovirus exposure and HLA in healthy donors. It was with 60 Vbeta and 13 Jbeta primers that the PCR ran. Profiling relied on immunoSEQ multiplex PCR, and the TCRdb table lists in-frame clones only, not all of them. The sample has about 130,000 clones, around three quarters seen once. Sequencing was performed on PBMCs. Every receptor here comes from a woman between 50 and 59 years old in good health and CMV-seronegative.

This chain uses TRBV6-1 with TRBJ2-7, with a tentative D call TRBD1 (6 bases). The CDR3 loop spans 13 amino acids. V lost 11 bases to trimming and J lost 1 base, with 15 bases between them. Germline CDR1 MNHNS, CDR2 SASEGT. CDR3 coding DNA: TGTGCCGGGGCGCACAGGGTGTCCTACGAGCAGTACTTC. As protein: CAGAHRVSYEQYF.

This chain links TRBV27 with TRBJ2-7; unclear D gene. The germline V and J ends were trimmed by 0 bases and 2 bases, with 8 bases remaining between them. This CDR3 is built from 14 residues. Germline lookup yields CDR1 MNHEY and CDR2 SMNVEV (reference sequence). The CDR3 protein is CASSLSRSTYEQYF. The CDR3 DNA reads as TGTGCCAGCAGTTTATCACGGTCTACCTACGAGCAGTACTTC.

This clone was detected a few times. The gene calls are TRBV4-2 and TRBJ2-3; maybe TRBD1 (5 bases). V lost 0 bases, J lost 5 bases, and 12 bases lay in between. Germline CDR1 and CDR2: LGHNA and YNFKEQ. The CDR3 runs to 15 residues. The CDR3 reads CASSQDEGVLDTQYF. The CDR3 DNA is TGTGCCAGCAGCCAAGACGAAGGGGTGCTAGATACGCAGTATTTT.

The rearrangement joins TRBV11-3 to TRBJ2-3; tentative D call: TRBD1 (6 bases). The CDR3 sequence is 15 residues long. Between the trimmed V and J ends, which lost 5 bases and 2 bases, there was a span of 14 bases. The germline CDR1 and CDR2 sequences are SGHNT and YENEEA. The CDR3 protein is CASSPQDSFTDTQYF. In DNA form, the CDR3 reads TGTGCCAGCAGCCCCCAGGACAGCTTCACAGATACGCAGTATTTT.

This chain links TRBV11-2 with TRBJ2-5, with D possibly TRBD2 on 5 matching bases. V lost 5 bases, J lost 1 base, and 8 bases lay in between. Germline V gives CDR1 SGHAT, CDR2 FQNNGV. The CDR3 has 13 amino acids. CDR3 in DNA: TGTGCCAGCAGCCCCCGGGGCCAAGAGACCCAGTACTTC. It yields the protein CASSPRGQETQYF.

The chain is built from TRBV14 and TRBJ2-7; TRBD1 agrees at 9 bases. CDR3 size: 14 residues. Germline lookup yields CDR1 SGHDN and CDR2 FVKESK. V shed 7 bases, J shed 2 bases, and the junction held 6 bases outside the gene matches. CDR3 in DNA: TGTGCCAGCAAACCGGGACAGGGTACCTACGAGCAGTACTTC. Translated: CASKPGQGTYEQYF.

This chain uses TRBV4-2 with TRBJ2-7; TRBD2 matches 10 bases. The CDR3 spans 16 residues. The V segment lost 0 bases and the J segment 3 bases; nucleotides outside the gene matches: 5. In germline, CDR1 is LGHNA, CDR2 YNFKEQ. The CDR3 loop is CASSQDRASGSYEQYV. As DNA, the CDR3 is TGTGCCAGCAGCCAAGATAGGGCTAGCGGGAGCTACGAGCAGTACGTC.

The chain recombines TRBV29-1 with TRBJ2-5, with 10 bases fitting TRBD2. Germline assignment: CDR1 SQVTM and CDR2 ANQGSEA. This CDR3 spans 14 amino acids. V trimming: 5 bases; J trimming: 4 bases; junction bases outside the gene matches: 7. For the CDR3, the DNA is TGCAGCGTTACGCCTAGCGGGAGTGGAGAGACCCAGTACTTC. This codes for CSVTPSGSGETQYF.

This clone was seen a few times. The V call is TRBV5-1, the J call TRBJ1-5, with 9 bases identical to TRBD1. Trimming at V came to 4 bases and at J to 4 bases, leaving 3 bases not matched to a gene. This CDR3 has 14 amino acids. Germline V CDR1 and CDR2: SGHRS, YFSETQ. The CDR3 sequence is CASSPTGGNQPQHF. CDR3 DNA sequence: TGCGCCAGCAGCCCGACAGGGGGAAATCAGCCCCAGCATTTT.

The chain has TRBV7-2 and TRBJ2-7; TRBD2 agrees at 7 bases. The J segment lost 2 bases and the V segment lost 6 bases, leaving 7 bases of the junction unmatched. Per germline, CDR1 SGHTA and CDR2 FQGNSA. The CDR3 has 14 residues. DNA for the CDR3: TGTGCCAGCAGAACTGGACTAGGAACCTACGAGCAGTACTTC. It translates to CASRTGLGTYEQYF.

A few counts support this clone. The chain combines TRBV11-3 with TRBJ1-1; D unclear. The ends were cut back, 2 bases at V and 7 bases at J, with 8 bases in the middle. Germline assignment: CDR1 SGHNT and CDR2 YENEEA. The CDR3 is 12 residues long. The CDR3 here is CASSLFGGEAFF. The CDR3 DNA reads as TGTGCCAGCAGCTTATTTGGCGGTGAAGCTTTCTTT.

The chain combines TRBV6-1 with TRBJ2-7; tentative D call: TRBD2 (6 bases). The CDR3 sequence is 18 residues long. V shed 0 bases and J shed 1 base, with 19 bases lying between them. The germline V gene has CDR1 MNHNS and CDR2 SASEGT. CDR3 sequence (DNA): TGTGCCAGCAGTGAAGCGCTTCCCGGGGCGGGAAGTTCCTACGAGCAGTACGTC. Translation: CASSEALPGAGSSYEQYV.

The count of this clone is one. V gene TRBV19 combines with J gene TRBJ1-5; 8 bases agree with TRBD1. Germline lookup yields CDR1 LNHDA and CDR2 SQIVND (reference sequence). This CDR3 spans 18 amino acids. Unmatched junction bases numbered 18, after V lost 5 bases and J lost 6 bases. CDR3 loop: CASSPRGQGRRSSQPQHF. The DNA of the CDR3 is TGTGCCAGTAGTCCACGAGGACAGGGAAGACGGTCCAGTCAGCCCCAGCATTTT.

This chain uses TRBV7-2 with TRBJ1-3; TRBD1 is a possible D gene (6 bases). V was shortened by 5 bases and J by 6 bases, with 17 bases between the two germline ends. The CDR3 is 15 amino acids. In germline, CDR1 is SGHTA, CDR2 FQGNSA. The CDR3 sequence: CASSPRGGQKNTIYF. As DNA, the CDR3 is TGTGCCAGCAGCCCGCGCGGGGGGCAGAAAAACACCATATATTTT.

The chain employs TRBV5-4 and TRBJ1-1, with 8 positions matching TRBD1. This CDR3 spans 13 amino acids. CDR1 and CDR2 from the germline V gene are SGHNT and YYREEE (reference sequence). V lost 4 bases to trimming and J lost 5 bases; unmatched junction nucleotides: 4. DNA for the CDR3: TGTGCCAGCAGCAGAACAGGGGGGACTGAAGCTTTCTTT. As protein: CASSRTGGTEAFF.

The table lists this clone with a few counts. The chain recombines TRBV14 with TRBJ2-3; perhaps TRBD1 as D (5 bases). Trimming shortened V by 8 bases and J by 6 bases, and 9 bases separated the two germline ends. Germline V lookup: CDR1 SGHDN, CDR2 FVKESK. This CDR3 is 11 amino acids long. CDR3 sequence: CASPPGDTQYF. For the CDR3, the DNA is TGTGCCAGCCCTCCAGGGGATACGCAGTATTTT.

The chain uses TRBV6-5 and TRBJ2-4; possibly TRBD1 for D (5 bases). Germline assignment: CDR1 MNHEY and CDR2 SVGAGI. V lost 7 bases to trimming and J lost 2 bases, with 15 bases between them. This CDR3 has 15 amino acids. The CDR3 loop reads CASMGYRLTKNIQYF. CDR3 nucleotide sequence: TGTGCCAGCATGGGATACAGGCTGACCAAAAACATTCAGTACTTC.

The V and J genes are TRBV7-2 and TRBJ2-5, with 7 bases fitting TRBD2. The CDR3 covers 15 residues. Germline CDR1 is SGHTA and CDR2 is FQGNSA. Unmatched junction bases numbered 5, after V lost 1 base and J lost 3 bases. CDR3 region: CASSLGGSLKETQYF. DNA for the CDR3: TGTGCCAGCAGCTTAGGCGGGAGCCTGAAAGAGACCCAGTACTTC.

V and J are TRBV2 and TRBJ2-6; tentative D call: TRBD1 (5 bases). Germline V gene data show CDR1 as SNHLY and CDR2 as FYNNEI. This CDR3 is 15 amino acids long. Trimming took 5 bases from V and 0 from J, leaving 8 bases between them. CDR3 nucleotides: TGTGCCAGCAGTCTGACAGCCTCTGGGGCCAACGTCCTGACTTTC. It translates to CASSLTASGANVLTF.

The table lists this clone with a few counts. The chain combines TRBV5-4 with TRBJ2-6; 8 nucleotides agree with TRBD2. Germline CDR1 and CDR2: SGHNT and YYREEE (reference sequence). V shed 1 base, J shed 1 base, and the junction held 1 base outside the gene matches. The CDR3 consists of 16 residues. CDR3 residues: CASSLPGGSGANVLTF. In DNA form, the CDR3 reads TGTGCCAGCAGCTTGCCGGGGGGGTCTGGGGCCAACGTCCTGACTTTC.

This clone was detected a few times. The gene calls are TRBV6-5 and TRBJ1-3; a weak D match, TRBD1 (6 bases). Germline CDR1 and CDR2: MNHEY and SVGAGI. The V and J ends lost 8 bases and 4 bases respectively, with 12 bases between them. This CDR3 contains 13 residues. The CDR3 region is CASGPQGGNTIYF. The CDR3 DNA follows: TGTGCCAGCGGGCCCCAGGGGGGAAACACCATATATTTT.

The chain uses TRBV5-4 and TRBJ2-3; D is undetermined. Germline CDR1 SGHNT, CDR2 YYREEE (reference sequence). V was cut by 1 base and J by 1 base, with 10 bases left in between. The CDR3 spans 15 residues. This chain's CDR3 is CASSLPTGRTDTQYF. CDR3 sequence (DNA): TGTGCCAGCAGCTTGCCGACTGGCCGCACAGATACGCAGTATTTT. Combining the CDR3 with reference TRBV5-4 and TRBJ2-3 gives the whole variable domain ETGVTQSPTHLIKTRGQQVTLRCSSQSGHNTVSWYQQALGQGPQFIFQYYREEENGRGNFPPRFSGLQFPNYSSELNVNALELDDSALYLCASSLPTGRTDTQYFGPGTRLTVL.

J is TRBJ2-5 and V is TRBV27; 9 bases are shared with TRBD1. CDR1 is MNHEY, CDR2 SMNVEV, per germline (reference sequence). The CDR3 consists of 16 residues. Trimming removed 7 bases from V and 5 bases from J; junction bases left unmatched: 14. CDR3 in amino acids: CASTNLPGQGRETQYF. The CDR3 nucleotides are TGTGCCAGCACGAACCTACCGGGACAGGGACGGGAGACCCAGTACTTC.

This chain links TRBV9 with TRBJ1-1; D is possibly TRBD1 (6 bases). Trimming stripped 4 bases from V and 1 base from J, with 32 bases between. CDR3 length: 21 amino acids. Germline CDR1 is SGDLS and CDR2 is YYNGEE. This CDR3 reads CASSPQGGIQGRVVGNTEAFF. For the CDR3, the DNA is TGTGCCAGCAGCCCCCAGGGAGGGATACAGGGTCGGGTCGTAGGGAACACTGAAGCTTTCTTT.

This clone is labeled medium-sized (0.01 to 0.1%). The chain is built from TRBV6-1 and TRBJ2-3, with unresolved D. The length of the CDR3 is 14 residues. Germline-derived CDR1 and CDR2 are MNHNS and SASEGT. V lost 6 bases to trimming and J lost 0 bases, with 10 bases between them. The CDR3 DNA reads as TGTGCCAGCAGCAACAACCCCAGCACAGATACGCAGTATTTT. As protein: CASSNNPSTDTQYF.

This rearrangement joins TRBV27 to TRBJ2-7, with 7 bases lining up with TRBD2. V was clipped by 3 bases and J by 5 bases; unmatched bases: 13. Germline CDR1 is MNHEY and CDR2 is SMNVEV (reference sequence). This CDR3 comprises 16 residues. CDR3 nucleotides: TGTGCCAGCAGTTTCTCTTTTCTCGGCGGGAGCCACGAGCAGTACTTC. Protein sequence: CASSFSFLGGSHEQYF.

V is TRBV5-4 and J is TRBJ2-5, with TRBD2 identical over 15 bases. Germline CDR1 is SGHNT and CDR2 is YYREEE (reference sequence). The CDR3 loop spans 17 amino acids. J was trimmed by 1 base and V by 4 bases; bases with no gene match: 5. CDR3 loop: CASSVGLAGGGQETQYF. The CDR3 nucleotides are TGTGCCAGCAGCGTTGGACTAGCGGGAGGGGGCCAAGAGACCCAGTACTTC.